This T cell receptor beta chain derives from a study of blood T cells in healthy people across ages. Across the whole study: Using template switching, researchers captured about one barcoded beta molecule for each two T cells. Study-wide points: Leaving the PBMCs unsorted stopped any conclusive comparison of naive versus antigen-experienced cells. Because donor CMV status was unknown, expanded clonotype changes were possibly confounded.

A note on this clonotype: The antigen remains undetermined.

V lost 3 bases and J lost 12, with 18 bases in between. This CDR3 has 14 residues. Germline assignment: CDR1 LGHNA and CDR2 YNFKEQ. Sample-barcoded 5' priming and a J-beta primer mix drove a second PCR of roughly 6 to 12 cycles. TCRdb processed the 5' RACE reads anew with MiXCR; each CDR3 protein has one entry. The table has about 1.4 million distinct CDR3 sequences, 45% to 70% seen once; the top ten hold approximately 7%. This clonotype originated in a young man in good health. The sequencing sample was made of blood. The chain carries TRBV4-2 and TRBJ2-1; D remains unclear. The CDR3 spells CASSQMRPGSGQFF. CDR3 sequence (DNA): TGTGCCAGCAGCCAGATGAGACCCGGATCCGGGCAGTTCTTC.